The sequence of this T cell receptor (beta chain) was determined in a study of Ad26.COV2.S vaccination and SARS-CoV-2 variants. V was cut by 5 bases and J by 6 bases, with 13 bases left in between. Germline V gene lookup returns CDR1 SGHTA and CDR2 FQGNSA. This CDR3 contains 13 residues. The study, taken as a whole, reports: Vaccinees and placebo recipients showed similar non-spike TCR breadth. It was reported that spike-specific CD8+ and CD4+ T cell responses were substantially broad after vaccination. Individuals receiving vaccine had higher spike-specific TCR breadth than placebo recipients did.

Only in-frame clones appear in the TCRdb table, and some are missing; sequencing was by immunoSEQ multiplex PCR. The sample includes under 150,000 clones, around 86% of them seen just once. There are a few counts of this clone. Its antigen remains unknown. The receptor was isolated from a human donor who had recovered from COVID-19. The sample in question was peripheral blood, obtained after recovery from COVID-19. V gene TRBV7-2 combines with J gene TRBJ1-2, with unresolved D. The CDR3 loop reads CASSPSLLDGYTF. CDR3 nucleotide sequence: TGTGCCAGCAGCCCGAGCCTACTGGATGGCTACACCTTC.